The 30 T cell receptor beta chains in this list originate from one sample, sequenced in a study of cytomegalovirus exposure and HLA in healthy donors. The primer mix had 60 Vbeta and 13 Jbeta primers. TCRdb's table, derived via immunoSEQ multiplex PCR, lists solely in-frame clones and lacks some. The data contain 70,000 to 85,000 clones, 55% to 75% of them singletons. Material: PBMCs. These receptors were taken from a young man in good health and CMV-seropositive.

The rearrangement links TRBV18 to TRBJ2-7, with D perhaps TRBD2 (6 bases). The CDR3 loop spans 15 amino acids. Per germline, CDR1 KGHSH and CDR2 LQKENI. The germline V and J ends were trimmed by 4 bases and 3 bases, with 16 bases remaining between them. DNA of the CDR3: TGTGCCAGCTCACACTCGCAGGGAGCGGGCTACGAGCAGTACTTC. As protein: CASSHSQGAGYEQYF.

V is TRBV7-9 and J is TRBJ1-5; D is ambiguous. The CDR3 covers 15 residues. The germline CDR1 and CDR2 sequences are SEHNR and FQNEAQ (reference sequence). The V end was cut by 5 bases, the J end by 0 bases, with 11 bases between. CDR3 loop: CASSPTRDSNQPQHF. DNA for the CDR3: TGTGCCAGCAGCCCGACTAGGGATAGCAATCAGCCCCAGCATTTT.

V usage is TRBV2 and J usage is TRBJ2-5; D may be TRBD2 (5 bases). V was clipped by 6 bases and J by 10 bases, with 12 bases between them. The germline CDR1 and CDR2 sequences are SNHLY and FYNNEI. The length of the CDR3 is 11 residues. The CDR3 protein is CASRDRRNQYF. Written as DNA, the CDR3 is TGTGCCAGCAGGGACCGGAGGAACCAGTACTTC.

The chain couples TRBV5-6 to TRBJ2-7; D unclear. CDR1 SGHDT and CDR2 YYEEEE come from the germline V gene. The CDR3 totals 14 residues. The V gene lost 0 bases and the J gene lost 1 base, with 8 bases spanning the gap. This chain's CDR3 is CASSLDSRSYEQYF. CDR3 DNA: TGTGCCAGCAGCTTGGACAGTAGGTCCTACGAGCAGTACTTC.

Here the CDR3 reads CASSPTDRDASYEQYF. CDR3 coding DNA: TGCGCCAGCAGCCCTACCGACAGGGACGCCTCCTACGAGCAGTACTTC. This chain uses TRBV5-1 with TRBJ2-7, with 7 bases fitting TRBD1. With V trimmed by 4 bases and J by 0 bases, 10 bases remained unmatched. Germline-derived CDR1 and CDR2 are SGHRS and YFSETQ. The CDR3 is 16 residues long.

The chain recombines TRBV7-3 with TRBJ2-5, with 9 bases fitting TRBD2. Unmatched junction bases numbered 15, after V lost 6 bases and J lost 4 bases. From germline, CDR1 is SGHTA and CDR2 FQGTGA. CDR3 length: 17 amino acids. The CDR3 DNA sequence: TGTGCCAGCAGGCCTCCCTCCGGGACTAGCTCACGAGAGACCCAGTACTTC. It translates to CASRPPSGTSSRETQYF.

The genes are TRBV2 and TRBJ2-7; D is perhaps TRBD2 (6 bases). The CDR3 spans 15 residues. CDR1 is SNHLY, CDR2 FYNNEI, per germline. Trimming pared 3 bases from V and 2 bases from J, leaving 14 bases between. This chain's CDR3 is CASSDGGLAAYEQYF. CDR3 bases: TGTGCCAGCAGTGACGGGGGACTTGCTGCCTACGAGCAGTACTTC. The whole variable domain, remainder taken from reference TRBV2 and TRBJ2-7, is EPEVTQTPSHQVTQMGQEVILRCVPISNHLYFYWYRQILGQKVEFLVSFYNNEISEKSEIFDDQFSVERPDGSNFTLKIRSTKLEDSAMYFCASSDGGLAAYEQYFGPGTRLTVT.

The chain uses TRBV4-1 and TRBJ1-4, with 7 bases aligning to TRBD1. The CDR3 loop spans 17 amino acids. The V gene's germline CDR1 is MGHRA and CDR2 YSYEKL. Unmatched junction bases numbered 8, after V lost 4 bases and J lost 0 bases. The CDR3: CASSLTGDLSTNEKLFF. CDR3 bases: TGCGCCAGCAGCCTTACAGGGGATCTCTCAACTAATGAAAAACTGTTTTTT.

This chain connects TRBV4-1 to TRBJ2-5; tentatively, D is TRBD1 (5 bases). Germline CDR1 MGHRA, CDR2 YSYEKL. Trimming removed 0 bases from V and 5 bases from J, with 13 bases in between. The CDR3 has 15 amino acids. This chain's CDR3 is CASSQDPSRVETQYF. As DNA, the CDR3 is TGCGCCAGCAGCCAAGACCCTTCCAGGGTGGAGACCCAGTACTTC.

The chain recombines TRBV4-1 with TRBJ2-2, with 11 bases aligning to TRBD1. This CDR3 is built from 19 residues. Germline CDR1 MGHRA, CDR2 YSYEKL. The V gene end was trimmed by 6 bases and the J gene end by 3 bases; junction bases not matched to a gene: 15. The CDR3 DNA reads TGCGCCAGCAGTCCCGGGACAGGGGGTCTAAGTGGGTACACCGGGGAGCTGTTTTTT. Translation: CASSPGTGGLSGYTGELFF.

The V and J genes are TRBV4-3 and TRBJ2-1; perhaps TRBD2 as D (6 bases). Germline V gene data show CDR1 as LGHNA and CDR2 as YSLEER. The ends were cut back, 1 base at V and 8 bases at J, with 15 bases in the middle. The CDR3 has 15 residues. CDR3 sequence reads: CASSQGVGTGDEQFF. CDR3 in DNA: TGCGCCAGCAGCCAAGGGGTCGGGACTGGCGATGAGCAGTTCTTC.

This clone was picked up a small number of times. The chain employs TRBV7-2 and TRBJ1-3, with 10 bases that match TRBD1. Germline V lookup: CDR1 SGHTA, CDR2 FQGNSA. J lost 0 bases, V lost 4 bases, and 0 bases had no gene match. The length of the CDR3 is 15 residues. The DNA of the CDR3 is TGTGCCAGCAGCTGGACAGGGGGCTCTGGAAACACCATATATTTT. Its translation: CASSWTGGSGNTIYF.

The chain links TRBV23-1 to TRBJ2-7; 8 bases align to TRBD1. TRBV23-1 is known as an ORF, though its function is uncertain. The CDR3 is 14 residues long. The J segment lost 3 bases and the V segment lost 4 bases, leaving 5 bases of the junction unmatched. The CDR3 DNA is TGCGCCAGCAGTCCGGGACAGGCCCGCTACGAGCAGTACTTC. It specifies CASSPGQARYEQYF.

The rearrangement uses TRBV4-1 and TRBJ2-6, with TRBD1 identical over 9 bases. Germline assignment: CDR1 MGHRA and CDR2 YSYEKL. This CDR3 is 19 amino acids long. The ends lost 3 bases at V and 2 bases at J; junction bases unmatched: 11. The CDR3 loop reads CASSQRPGQGLTGANVLTF. DNA of the CDR3: TGCGCCAGCAGCCAGAGACCGGGACAGGGACTAACTGGGGCCAACGTCCTGACTTTC.

The chain employs TRBV7-3 and TRBJ2-3, with 8 bases lining up with TRBD2. Germline V lookup: CDR1 SGHTA, CDR2 FQGTGA. This CDR3 is 15 amino acids long. The V gene end was trimmed by 1 base and the J gene end by 7 bases; junction bases not matched to a gene: 7. As DNA, the CDR3 is TGTGCCAGCAGCTTAAATAGCGGGGTCGTAAATACGCAGTATTTT. Amino acids: CASSLNSGVVNTQYF.

The CDR3 DNA sequence: TGTGCCAGCAGCAGCAGACAGGGGTCGAACACCGGGGAGCTGTTTTTT. It yields the protein CASSSRQGSNTGELFF. This chain uses TRBV7-9 with TRBJ2-2; 8 nucleotides line up with TRBD1. This CDR3 region has 16 residues. The junction had 5 bases not matched to a gene; V was cut back by 5 bases and J by 0 bases. The V gene's germline CDR1 is SEHNR and CDR2 FQNEAQ (reference sequence).

This clone was seen more than once but under ten times. The chain is built from TRBV15 and TRBJ1-4; D remains unclear. This CDR3 is built from 13 residues. Trimming removed 3 bases at V and 8 bases at J, with 10 bases between. Germline CDR1 is LNHNV and CDR2 is YYDKDF (reference sequence). The CDR3: CATSSYSSEKLFF. The CDR3 DNA is TGTGCCACCAGCAGCTACAGTTCCGAAAAACTGTTTTTT.

The J gene is TRBJ2-1, the V gene TRBV7-3; 8 bases are shared with TRBD2. The V and J ends lost 4 bases and 9 bases, in that order; junction bases with no gene match: 11. Looked up from germline, CDR1 is SGHTA and CDR2 is FQGTGA. The CDR3 consists of 15 residues. Here the CDR3 reads CASSYQGTSNGEQFF. In DNA form, the CDR3 reads TGTGCCAGCAGCTATCAGGGGACTAGTAATGGTGAGCAGTTCTTC.

V gene TRBV6-5 combines with J gene TRBJ1-1; TRBD1 agrees at 10 bases. Germline lookup yields CDR1 MNHEY and CDR2 SVGAGI. The CDR3 is made up of 14 amino acids. The trim removed 8 bases at V and 4 bases at J, leaving 7 bases unmatched. This chain's CDR3 is CASGGTGVVTEAFF. CDR3 coding DNA: TGTGCCAGCGGTGGGACAGGGGTGGTCACTGAAGCTTTCTTT.

The chain couples TRBV5-1 to TRBJ2-5; 13 nucleotides line up with TRBD2. J gave up 7 bases and V 0 bases, and 3 bases lay outside the gene matches. This CDR3 is 15 amino acids long. Germline V gene data show CDR1 as SGHRS and CDR2 as YFSETQ. The CDR3, as DNA: TGCGCCAGCAGCTTGGGGACTAGCGGGGGATTGACCCAGTACTTC. Residues: CASSLGTSGGLTQYF.

The chain has TRBV28 and TRBJ2-7, with 10 bases identical to TRBD1. CDR1 is MDHEN and CDR2 is SYDVKM in the germline V gene. The CDR3 consists of 16 residues. V lost 6 bases, J lost 4 bases, and 12 bases stayed unmatched. The CDR3 DNA reads as TGTGCCAGCAGGCGCGGCGGGACAGGGGATAGGTACGAGCAGTACTTC. It specifies CASRRGGTGDRYEQYF. The variable domain in full, completed from reference TRBV28 and TRBJ2-7, reads DVKVTQSSRYLVKRTGEKVFLECVQDMDHENMFWYRQDPGLGLRLIYFSYDVKMKEKGDIPEGYSVSREKKERFSLILESASTNQTSMYLCASRRGGTGDRYEQYFGPGTRLTVT.

The chain uses TRBV5-8 and TRBJ1-4; D gene unclear. This CDR3 is built from 10 residues. V shed 4 bases and J shed 12 bases, with 7 bases lying between them. In germline, CDR1 is SGHTS, CDR2 YDEGEE. This CDR3 is CASSHSELFF. CDR3 sequence (DNA): TGTGCCAGCAGCCATTCGGAACTGTTTTTT. Complete variable domain (other parts from reference TRBV5-8 and TRBJ1-4): EAGVTQSPTHLIKTRGQQATLRCSPISGHTSVYWYQQALGLGLQFLLWYDEGEERNRGNFPPRFSGRQFPNYSSELNVNALELEDSALYLCASSHSELFFGSGTQLSVL.

This clone was detected only a few times. The chain combines TRBV5-1 with TRBJ1-2, with TRBD1 identical over 9 bases. CDR1 is SGHRS and CDR2 is YFSETQ in the germline V gene. This CDR3 has 15 amino acids. With V trimmed by 1 base and J by 6 bases, 7 bases remained unmatched. CDR3: CASSLRTTGGNGYTF. The CDR3 bases are TGCGCCAGCAGCTTGAGGACCACAGGGGGCAATGGCTACACCTTC.

The V and J genes are TRBV5-1 and TRBJ1-6, with TRBD1 matching 7 bases. The germline V gene encodes CDR1 SGHRS and CDR2 YFSETQ. The CDR3 is 16 amino acids. Trimming cost V 4 bases and J 5 bases; bases outside gene matches: 9. The DNA for the CDR3 is TGCGCCAGCAGCCCTCGGACAGGCCCTAATAATTCACCCCTCCACTTT. Protein product: CASSPRTGPNNSPLHF.

This chain joins TRBV19 and TRBJ2-3; the match to TRBD2 covers 9 bases. Germline V lookup: CDR1 LNHDA, CDR2 SQIVND (reference sequence). Germline trimming cut 8 bases from V and 3 bases from J; bases unmatched to any gene: 12. This CDR3 is built from 16 residues. The CDR3 region is CASARVAGVGTDTQYF. The CDR3 nucleotides are TGTGCCAGTGCCCGGGTAGCGGGGGTTGGTACAGATACGCAGTATTTT.

This chain joins TRBV28 and TRBJ2-7; 7 bases fit TRBD1. CDR3 size: 15 residues. Germline CDR1 reads MDHEN; CDR2 reads SYDVKM. The J segment lost 4 bases and the V segment lost 5 bases, leaving 11 bases of the junction unmatched. The CDR3 spells CASSAWAGGQYEQYF. The CDR3 bases are TGTGCCAGCAGTGCATGGGCAGGGGGACAGTACGAGCAGTACTTC.

The rearrangement links TRBV28 to TRBJ1-1; 8 nucleotides agree with TRBD1. CDR3 length equals 15 residues. J was trimmed by 1 base and V by 11 bases; bases with no gene match: 12. Germline loops: CDR1 MDHEN, CDR2 SYDVKM. The CDR3 DNA reads TGTGCCGTTCACGGACAGGGAGGCGGGAACACTGAAGCTTTCTTT. It codes for CAVHGQGGGNTEAFF.

This clone occurred a few times. The J gene is TRBJ1-2, the V gene TRBV19; tentatively, D is TRBD1 (5 bases). The length of the CDR3 is 12 residues. Germline-derived CDR1 and CDR2 are LNHDA and SQIVND (reference sequence). V shed 7 bases and J shed 7 bases, with 13 bases lying between them. CDR3 sequence (DNA): TGTGCCAGTATTGTGCAGGGAGGTGGCTACACCTTC. It yields the protein CASIVQGGGYTF.

Turning to this clone: At one end the junction does not follow the germline gene, possibly because of a read error. The genes are TRBV5-1 and TRBJ2-1; D perhaps matches TRBD2 (6 bases). Germline lookup yields CDR1 SGHRS and CDR2 YFSETQ. This CDR3 spans 15 amino acids. CDR3 loop: CANSSDGGSYNEQFF. CDR3 nucleotides: TGCGCCAACAGCTCCGACGGGGGCTCCTACAATGAGCAGTTCTTC.

V usage is TRBV28 and J usage is TRBJ1-1, with D unresolved. The V gene lost 1 base and the J gene lost 8 bases, with 5 bases spanning the gap. Germline V gives CDR1 MDHEN, CDR2 SYDVKM. The CDR3 has 11 residues. CDR3 residues: CASSLSREAFF. CDR3 nucleotide sequence: TGTGCCAGCAGTTTATCCAGAGAAGCTTTCTTT.